The sequence of this T cell receptor (beta chain) was determined in a study of OX40 agonist ivuxolimab in advanced cancers. The germline V and J ends were trimmed by 8 bases and 6 bases, with 9 bases remaining between them. The CDR3 is made up of 11 amino acids. CDR1 MNHEY and CDR2 SMNVEV come from the germline V gene (reference sequence). Clones were read by immunoSEQ multiplex PCR, and TCRdb kept only the in-frame ones, dropping some. The table includes 50,000 to 70,000 clones, approximately 93% detected once. The material sequenced was CD4+ or CD8+ T cells sorted from blood, taken in a trial of the OX40 agonist ivuxolimab. This clonotype was sampled from an adult with an advanced solid tumor such as melanoma, head and neck, liver or kidney cancer. V usage is TRBV27 and J usage is TRBJ2-3; no reliable D call. The CDR3 DNA is TGTGCCAGCTGGGATTGGGATACGCAGTATTTT. Residues: CASWDWDTQYF.